The 8 T cell receptor beta chains listed next were all sequenced from one sample in a study of OX40 agonist ivuxolimab in advanced cancers. Libraries were made using the immunoSEQ multiplex PCR assay. This is the immuneACCESS table as TCRdb keeps it, with only in-frame sequences that have V and J called. A part of the clones is gone; compared with another copy, unresolved V genes explain less than half, and the rest is unexplained. This sample lists 45,000 to 55,000 clones; around 84% were detected once. Together, the top ten hold about 1.5% of the sample. Specimen: CD4+ or CD8+ T cells sorted from blood, collected in a trial of the OX40 agonist ivuxolimab. These receptors came from an adult with an advanced solid tumor such as melanoma, head and neck, liver or kidney cancer.

The rearrangement joins TRBV29-1 to TRBJ2-5; no firm D call. Germline CDR1 reads SQVTM; CDR2 reads ANQGSEA. The CDR3 totals 16 residues. The ends were cut back, 0 bases at V and 1 base at J, with 15 bases in the middle. The CDR3 sequence is CSVEDLGAFFQETQYF. In DNA form, the CDR3 reads TGCAGCGTTGAAGATCTTGGCGCATTTTTCCAAGAGACCCAGTACTTC. The whole variable domain, remainder taken from reference TRBV29-1 and TRBJ2-5, is SAVISQKPSRDICQRGTSLTIQCQVDSQVTMMFWYRQQPGQSLTLIATANQGSEATYESGFVIDKFPISRPNLTFSTLTVSNMSPEDSSIYLCSVEDLGAFFQETQYFGPGTRLLVL.

The chain has TRBV7-3 and TRBJ2-1, with D unresolved. Deletions cut 4 bases from V and 2 bases from J, with 15 bases between. The germline gives CDR1 SGHTA, CDR2 FQGTGA. The CDR3 loop spans 16 amino acids. Here the CDR3 reads CASSSDLGATYNEQFF. For the CDR3, the DNA is TGTGCCAGCAGCTCTGACCTAGGTGCCACCTACAATGAGCAGTTCTTC.

The chain employs TRBV7-6 and TRBJ2-2; TRBD2 matches at 11 bases. The V segment lost 0 bases and the J segment 6 bases; nucleotides outside the gene matches: 0. The CDR3 extends over 15 amino acids. Germline CDR1 SGHVS, CDR2 FNYEAQ. This chain's CDR3 is CASSLALAGAGELFF. CDR3 nucleotides: TGTGCCAGCAGCTTAGCACTAGCGGGAGCCGGGGAGCTGTTTTTT.

This clone has only one observation. The chain carries TRBV5-1 and TRBJ1-1, with 7 bases identical to TRBD1. Germline V gene data show CDR1 as SGHRS and CDR2 as YFSETQ. V shed 1 base, J shed 4 bases, and the junction held 4 bases outside the gene matches. The CDR3 runs to 14 residues. Here the CDR3 reads CASSLNRGGTEAFF. The CDR3 DNA follows: TGCGCCAGCAGCTTGAACAGGGGTGGCACTGAAGCTTTCTTT.

This clone occurred a few times. The J gene is TRBJ2-7, the V gene TRBV9; D gene unclear. In germline, CDR1 is SGDLS, CDR2 YYNGEE. V was shortened by 5 bases and J by 5 bases, with 11 bases between the two germline ends. This CDR3 comprises 12 residues. Here the CDR3 DNA reads TGTGCCAGCAGTCTATTGGGCGACGAGCAGTACTTC. This gives the protein CASSLLGDEQYF. Full variable domain (outside the CDR3, taken from reference TRBV9 and TRBJ2-7): DSGVTQTPKHLITATGQRVTLRCSPRSGDLSVYWYQQSLDQGLQFLIQYYNGEERAKGNILERFSAQQFPDLHSELNLSSLELGDSALYFCASSLLGDEQYFGPGTRLTVT.

The rearrangement links TRBV30 to TRBJ1-1; 7 bases agree with TRBD1. Germline V gene sequence: CDR1 GTSNPN, CDR2 SVGIG (reference sequence). The CDR3 runs to 20 residues. V trimming: 2 bases; J trimming: 6 bases; junction bases outside the gene matches: 27. In DNA form, the CDR3 reads TGTGCCTGGAGTACAACGCCTACCACCTCAAATAGACAGGGTGAGGCTGAAGCTTTCTTT. Its protein is CAWSTTPTTSNRQGEAEAFF.

The J gene is TRBJ1-1, the V gene TRBV19; possible D gene TRBD1, 5 bases. This CDR3 comprises 14 residues. Trimming pared 3 bases from V and 4 bases from J, leaving 12 bases between. In germline, CDR1 is LNHDA, CDR2 SQIVND (reference sequence). The CDR3 loop reads CASSISGGGTEAFF. The CDR3 coding sequence is TGTGCCAGTAGTATCTCCGGGGGTGGCACTGAAGCTTTCTTT.

This chain joins TRBV14 and TRBJ2-3; the D call may be TRBD1 or TRBD2 (5 bases each). The V end was cut by 3 bases, the J end by 1 base, with 8 bases between. Germline values: CDR1 SGHDN, CDR2 FVKESK. This CDR3 has 14 amino acids. The CDR3 reads CASSQLGGTDTQYF. The CDR3, as DNA: TGTGCCAGCAGCCAGTTGGGGGGCACAGATACGCAGTATTTT.